This is a list of T cell receptor beta chains from one sample in a study of blood T cells in healthy people across ages. TCRdb reprocessed the 5' RACE reads with MiXCR, giving one entry per CDR3 protein. Of over a million distinct CDR3 sequences in the sample, roughly 64% were seen once. The sample was blood. These receptors originate from a man aged 18 to 35 in good health. Each CDR3 is given with its conserved first and last residue. D genes are given only for firm matches. Clone size is stated in some rows and not others, as once, few, many or a class when expanded.

>NA|TRBJ2-2|NA|TRBV7-2
TGTGCCAGCAGCTTAGCTGTTCCGGGGGTCCAGGAGCTGTTTTTT
CASSLAVPGVQELFF
>NA|TRBJ2-5|NA|TRBV6-6
TGTGCCAGCAGTCGACGTATAGAGACCCAGTACTTC
CASSRRIETQYF
>TRBD2|TRBJ2-7|NA|TRBV20-1
TGCAGTGCTCGACCTACTAGCGCTACCTACGAGCAGTACTTC
CSARPTSATYEQYF
>TRBD1|TRBJ2-1|NA|TRBV3-1
TGTGCCAGCAGCCCCCCACTGGCACAGGGGTACTTGAATGAGCAGTTCTTC
CASSPPLAQGYLNEQFF
>NA|TRBJ1-1|NA|TRBV6-6
TGTGCCAGCAGTTACTCGACAGGTTCGAGCACTGAAGCTTTCTTT
CASSYSTGSSTEAFF
>NA|TRBJ2-7|NA|TRBV5-1
TGCGCCAGCAGCTTGGGGGGACAACGAACCTACGAGCAGTACTTC
CASSLGGQRTYEQYF
>NA|TRBJ1-2|NA|TRBV27
TGTGCCAGCAGAACACCACAGGGAGCTAACTATGGCTACACCTTC
CASRTPQGANYGYTF
>NA|TRBJ1-5|few|TRBV4-3
TGCGCCAGCAGCCCGGTTCTTACACAGCCCCAGCATTTT
CASSPVLTQPQHF
>TRBD1|TRBJ1-1|NA|TRBV7-9
TGTGCCAGCAGCCGGGACAGGATCGCTTTCTTT
CASSRDRIAFF
>NA|TRBJ2-7|NA|TRBV6-1
TGTGCCAGCAGTACTACCGGCGGGACGGGGTACGAGCAGTACTTC
CASSTTGGTGYEQYF
>TRBD1|TRBJ2-3|once|TRBV28
TGTGCCAGCAGTTCGGGACAGGAGGTTGGCACAGATACGCAGTATTTT
CASSSGQEVGTDTQYF
>TRBD1|TRBJ2-1|few|TRBV6-2/TRBV6-3
TGTGCCAGCAGTTACGGGACAGGGCTCGAGAATGAGCAGTTCTTC
CASSYGTGLENEQFF
>NA|TRBJ1-5|NA|TRBV20-1
TGCAGTGCTAACGTGGGAAATCAGCCCCAGCATTTT
CSANVGNQPQHF